This entry is about one TCR beta chain. This sample is drawn from a study of blood T cell repertoires in COVID-19. For the study at large: Samples of COVID-19 (acute and convalescent) were obtained from the United States, Italy and Spain.

V was clipped by 0 bases and J by 3 bases, with 6 bases between them. The germline V gene encodes CDR1 LGHNA and CDR2 YNFKEQ. This CDR3 region has 14 residues. TCRdb's copy holds only in-frame clones and misses some; the assay was immunoSEQ multiplex PCR. The table includes 250,000 to 300,000 clones, just over 90% detected once. Sequencing was performed on peripheral blood. This TCR came from a woman in her twenties or thirties with COVID-19, enrolled during active disease. The chain couples TRBV4-2 to TRBJ1-3; D is unresolved. CDR3 region: CASSQDPGGNTIYF. The CDR3 nucleotides are TGTGCCAGCAGCCAAGATCCCGGTGGAAACACCATATATTTT.